The sample holds a few counts of the clone carrying this T cell receptor beta chain. Mismatch with germline at one junction end may stem from a read error. Reverse transcription used about 0.45 to 1 ug RNA and random hexamers. TCRdb redid the calling of the immunoSEQ multiplex PCR reads with MiXCR, one entry per CDR3 protein. This sample yields 150,000 to 200,000 distinct CDR3 sequences, of which around 94% are seen a single time; approximately 0.11% belongs to the top ten. This sample stems from a study of CD8 T cells in Susac syndrome. Patients with Susac syndrome met the recently defined diagnostic criteria for definite or probable disease. The CDR3 has 12 amino acids. In germline, CDR1 is SGHRS, CDR2 YFSETQ.

V usage is TRBV5-1 and J usage is TRBJ1-2, with a possible D match to TRBD1 (5 bases). Sequencing was performed on CD4+ T cells from PBMCs. The clonotype was recovered from a human donor with Susac syndrome. The CDR3 coding sequence is TGTGCCAGCAGTCTCGACAGCTATGGCTACACCTTC. The encoded protein is CASSLDSYGYTF.